This T cell receptor beta chain is drawn from a study of blood T cell repertoires in COVID-19. Study overall: Spain, Italy and the United States supplied samples that represented acute and convalescent COVID-19. PBMCs, B-cell-depleted T cells, or T cells provided the cDNA or gDNA that made up the material.

TCRdb keeps only in-frame clones here, not all; method: immunoSEQ multiplex PCR. The sample includes some 120,000 clones, 71% of them seen just once. Sequences were obtained from peripheral blood. The sequence was obtained from a human donor with acute or convalescent COVID-19. The donor label of this sample is uncertain.

This CDR3 is CASSETGRGLGYTF. The CDR3 DNA sequence: TGTGCCAGCAGTGAAACCGGACGGGGTCTTGGCTACACCTTC. The rearrangement joins TRBV2 to TRBJ1-2; D ambiguous. The V gene's germline CDR1 is SNHLY and CDR2 FYNNEI. This CDR3 has 14 amino acids. With 2 bases removed from V and 7 bases from J, the gap between germline ends came to 14 bases. The full variable domain, rest sourced from reference TRBV2 and TRBJ1-2, is EPEVTQTPSHQVTQMGQEVILRCVPISNHLYFYWYRQILGQKVEFLVSFYNNEISEKSEIFDDQFSVERPDGSNFTLKIRSTKLEDSAMYFCASSETGRGLGYTFGSGTRLTVV.